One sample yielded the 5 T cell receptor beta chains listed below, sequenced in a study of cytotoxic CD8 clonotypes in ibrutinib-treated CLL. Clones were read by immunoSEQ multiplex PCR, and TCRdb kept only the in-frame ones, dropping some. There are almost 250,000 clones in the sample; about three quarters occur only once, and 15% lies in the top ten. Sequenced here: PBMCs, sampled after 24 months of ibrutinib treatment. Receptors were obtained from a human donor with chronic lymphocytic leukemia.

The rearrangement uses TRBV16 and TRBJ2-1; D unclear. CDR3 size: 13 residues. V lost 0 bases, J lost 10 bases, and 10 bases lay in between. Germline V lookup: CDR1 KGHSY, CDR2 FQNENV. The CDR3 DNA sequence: TGTGCCAGCAGCCAATCGCTAGTGTCCGAGCAGTTCTTC. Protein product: CASSQSLVSEQFF.

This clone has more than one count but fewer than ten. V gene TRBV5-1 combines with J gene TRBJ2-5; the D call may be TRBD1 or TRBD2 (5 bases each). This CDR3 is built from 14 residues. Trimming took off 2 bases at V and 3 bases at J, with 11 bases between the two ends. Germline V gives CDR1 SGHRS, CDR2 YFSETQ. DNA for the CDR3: TGCGCCAGCAGCTTTGAGGGCAGGGAAGAGACCCAGTACTTC. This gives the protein CASSFEGREETQYF. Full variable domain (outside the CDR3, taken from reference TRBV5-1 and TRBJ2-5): KAGVTQTPRYLIKTRGQQVTLSCSPISGHRSVSWYQQTPGQGLQFLFEYFSETQRNKGNFPGRFSGRQFSNSRSEMNVSTLELGDSALYLCASSFEGREETQYFGPGTRLLVL.

The CDR3 loop reads CASTTGGGLYNEQFF. The CDR3 region has the DNA TGTGCCAGCACAACGGGCGGGGGCCTCTACAATGAGCAGTTCTTC. The V and J genes are TRBV7-9 and TRBJ2-1, with D maybe TRBD2 (7 bases). CDR3 length: 15 residues. Trimming cost V 7 bases and J 3 bases, with 16 bases left between them. Per germline, CDR1 SEHNR and CDR2 FQNEAQ (reference sequence).

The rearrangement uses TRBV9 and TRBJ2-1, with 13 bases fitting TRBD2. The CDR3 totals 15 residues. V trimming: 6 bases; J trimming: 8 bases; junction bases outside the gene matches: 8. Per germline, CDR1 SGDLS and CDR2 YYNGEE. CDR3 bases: TGTGCCAGCACCCTCTCCGGACTAGCGGGAGATGAGCAGTTCTTC. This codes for CASTLSGLAGDEQFF.

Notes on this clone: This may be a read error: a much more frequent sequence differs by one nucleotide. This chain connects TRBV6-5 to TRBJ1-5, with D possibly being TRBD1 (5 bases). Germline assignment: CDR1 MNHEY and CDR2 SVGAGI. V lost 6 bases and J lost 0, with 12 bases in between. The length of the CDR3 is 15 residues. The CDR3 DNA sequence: TGTGCCAGCAGCCCCGAGGGGTTTAGCAATCAGCCCCAGCATTTT. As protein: CASSPEGFSNQPQHF.